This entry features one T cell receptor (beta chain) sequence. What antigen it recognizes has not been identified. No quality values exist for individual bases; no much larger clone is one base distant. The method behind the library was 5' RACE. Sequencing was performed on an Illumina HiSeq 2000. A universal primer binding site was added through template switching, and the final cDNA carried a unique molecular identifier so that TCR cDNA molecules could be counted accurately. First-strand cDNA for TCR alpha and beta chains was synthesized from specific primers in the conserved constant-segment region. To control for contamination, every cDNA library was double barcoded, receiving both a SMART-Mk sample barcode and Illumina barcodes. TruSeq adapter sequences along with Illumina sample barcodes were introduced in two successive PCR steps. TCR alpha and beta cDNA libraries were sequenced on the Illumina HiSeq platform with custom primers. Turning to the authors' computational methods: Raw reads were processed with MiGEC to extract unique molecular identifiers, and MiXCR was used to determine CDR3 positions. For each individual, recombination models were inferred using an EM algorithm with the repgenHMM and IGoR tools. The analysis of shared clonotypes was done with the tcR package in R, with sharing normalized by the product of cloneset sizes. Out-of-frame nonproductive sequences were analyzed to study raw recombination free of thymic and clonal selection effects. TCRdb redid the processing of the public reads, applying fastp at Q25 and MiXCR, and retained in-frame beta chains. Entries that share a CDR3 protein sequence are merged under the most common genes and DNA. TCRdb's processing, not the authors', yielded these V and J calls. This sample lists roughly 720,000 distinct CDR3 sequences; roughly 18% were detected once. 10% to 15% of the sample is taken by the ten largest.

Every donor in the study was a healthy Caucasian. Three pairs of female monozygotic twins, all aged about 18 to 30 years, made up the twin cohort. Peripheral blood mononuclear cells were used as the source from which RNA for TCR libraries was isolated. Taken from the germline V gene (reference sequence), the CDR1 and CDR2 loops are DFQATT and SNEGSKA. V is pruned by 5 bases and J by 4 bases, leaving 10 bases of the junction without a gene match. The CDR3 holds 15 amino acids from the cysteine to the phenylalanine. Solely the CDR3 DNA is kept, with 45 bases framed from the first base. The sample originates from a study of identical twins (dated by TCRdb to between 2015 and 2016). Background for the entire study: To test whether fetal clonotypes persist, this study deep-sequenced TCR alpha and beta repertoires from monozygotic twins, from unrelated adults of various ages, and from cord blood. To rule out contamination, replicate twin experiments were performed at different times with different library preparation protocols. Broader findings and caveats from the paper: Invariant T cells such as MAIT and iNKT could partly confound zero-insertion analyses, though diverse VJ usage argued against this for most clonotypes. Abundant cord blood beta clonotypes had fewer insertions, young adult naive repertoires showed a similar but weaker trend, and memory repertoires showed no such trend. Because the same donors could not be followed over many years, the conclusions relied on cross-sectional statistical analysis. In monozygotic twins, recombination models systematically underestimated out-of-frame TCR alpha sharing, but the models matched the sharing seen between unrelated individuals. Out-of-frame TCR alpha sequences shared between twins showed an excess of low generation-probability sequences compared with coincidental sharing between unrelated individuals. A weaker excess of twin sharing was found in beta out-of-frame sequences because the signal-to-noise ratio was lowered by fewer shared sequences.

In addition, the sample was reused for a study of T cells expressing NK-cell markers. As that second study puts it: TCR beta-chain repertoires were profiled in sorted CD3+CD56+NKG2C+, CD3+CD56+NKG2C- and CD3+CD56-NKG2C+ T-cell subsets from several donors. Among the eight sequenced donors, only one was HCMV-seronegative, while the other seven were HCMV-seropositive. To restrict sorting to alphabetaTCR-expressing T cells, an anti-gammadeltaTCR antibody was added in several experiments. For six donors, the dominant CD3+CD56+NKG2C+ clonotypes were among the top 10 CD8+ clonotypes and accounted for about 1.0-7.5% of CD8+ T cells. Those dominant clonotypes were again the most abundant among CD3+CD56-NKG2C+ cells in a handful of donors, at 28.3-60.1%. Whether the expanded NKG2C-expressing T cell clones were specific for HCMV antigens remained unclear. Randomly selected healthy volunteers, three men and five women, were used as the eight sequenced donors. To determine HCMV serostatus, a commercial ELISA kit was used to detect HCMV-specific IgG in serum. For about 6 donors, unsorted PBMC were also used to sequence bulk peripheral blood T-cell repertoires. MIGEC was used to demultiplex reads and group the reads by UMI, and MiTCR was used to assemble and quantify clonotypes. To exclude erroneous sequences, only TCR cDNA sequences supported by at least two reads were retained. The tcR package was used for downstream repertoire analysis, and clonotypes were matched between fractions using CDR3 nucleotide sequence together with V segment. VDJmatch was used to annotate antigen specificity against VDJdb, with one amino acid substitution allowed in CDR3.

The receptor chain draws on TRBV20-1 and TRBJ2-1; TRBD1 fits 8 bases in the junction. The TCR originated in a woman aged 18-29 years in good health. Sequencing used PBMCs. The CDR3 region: CSAVIGTGPYNEQFF. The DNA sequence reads TGCAGTGCTGTTATAGGGACAGGTCCTTACAATGAGCAGTTCTTC.